One sample yielded the 22 T cell receptor beta chains listed below, sequenced in a study of regulatory T cells in long-lasting Graves disease. Time point given: newly diagnosed GD, antithyroid drugs for less than 3 months. PBMC-derived RNA was used for the TCR library. The TCR beta library used iRepertoire HTBI primers with Arm-PCR amplification of CDR3. TCRdb analysed the multiplex PCR reads with MiXCR anew, one entry per CDR3 protein. The repertoire has 240,000 or so distinct CDR3 sequences, around 20% of them found once; the top ten carry 11% to 15%. This specimen consisted of peripheral blood mononuclear cells (PBMCs), obtained at new diagnosis, from a patient treated with antithyroid drugs. Receptors originate from a female donor with Graves disease.

The J gene is TRBJ2-2, the V gene TRBV6-4; 7 positions agree with TRBD1. The CDR3 is made up of 16 amino acids. The germline V gene encodes CDR1 MRHNA and CDR2 SNTAGT. J lost 1 base, V lost 0 bases, and 2 bases had no gene match. The CDR3 region is CASSDSDRLNTGELFF. CDR3 bases: TGTGCCAGCAGTGACTCGGACAGGCTGAACACCGGGGAGCTGTTTTTT.

This clonotype was seen only once. A much larger clone lies one base from this, so it may be a read error. The CDR3 does not close with the conserved phenylalanine or tryptophan, likely indicating a read error. This chain uses TRBV29-1 with TRBJ1-3; D not resolved. The CDR3 loop spans 14 amino acids. Trimming removed 4 bases from V and 1 base from J, with 11 bases in between. The germline V gene has CDR1 SQVTM and CDR2 ANQGSEA. The CDR3 bases are TGCAGCGTTGCCGAGTGGCGGTCTGGAAACACCATATATTTG. It codes for CSVAEWRSGNTIYL.

The genes are TRBV11-2 and TRBJ2-3, with TRBD2 identical over 8 bases. J gave up 6 bases and V 1 base, and 9 bases lay outside the gene matches. The CDR3 sequence is 16 residues long. Germline assignment: CDR1 SGHAT and CDR2 FQNNGV. The CDR3 region has the DNA TGTGCCAGCAGCTTAGGCCCGGGAGGGTGGGAGGATACGCAGTATTTT. Translating gives CASSLGPGGWEDTQYF. Full variable domain (rest looked up from reference TRBV11-2 and TRBJ2-3): EAGVAQSPRYKIIEKRQSVAFWCNPISGHATLYWYQQILGQGPKLLIQFQNNGVVDDSQLPKDRFSAERLKGVDSTLKIQPAKLEDSAVYLCASSLGPGGWEDTQYFGPGTRLTVL.

This clonotype was seen many times. V and J are TRBV20-1 and TRBJ2-1; no definite D call. The germline CDR1 and CDR2 sequences are DFQATT and SNEGSKA (reference sequence). This CDR3 comprises 15 residues. V was trimmed by 3 bases and J by 0 bases, leaving 12 bases between them. CDR3 amino acids: CSASDRGSSYNEQFF. In nucleotides, the CDR3 is TGCAGTGCTAGCGATCGCGGCAGCTCCTACAATGAGCAGTTCTTC.

With regard to this clonotype: This may arise from a read error, as a much more abundant clone is one base away. J is TRBJ1-1 and V is TRBV6-2 or TRBV6-3; the match to TRBD1 covers 7 bases. Germline V gene data show CDR1 as MNHEY and CDR2 as SVGEGT. The V gene end was trimmed by 5 bases and the J gene end by 7 bases; junction bases not matched to a gene: 10. CDR3 length: 14 residues. This chain's CDR3 is CASSPTLGQDEAFF. CDR3 sequence (DNA): TGTGCCAGCAGTCCCACTTTAGGACAGGATGAAGCTTTCTTT.

This rearrangement joins TRBV7-3 to TRBJ2-1; 8 bases agree with TRBD1. The germline CDR1 and CDR2 sequences are SGHTA and FQGTGA. With V trimmed by 5 bases and J by 5 bases, 5 bases remained unmatched. The CDR3 has 14 residues. The CDR3 DNA is TGTGCCAGCAGCCCGCGGACAGGGCACAATGAGCAGTTCTTC. Translation gives CASSPRTGHNEQFF.

On this clonotype itself: A far larger clone is just one base off, so this is likely a read error. The chain links TRBV11-2 to TRBJ2-3; TRBD1 matches at 7 bases. Gene TRBJ2-1 matches the end of the DNA better, so the J call may be wrong. The V gene's germline CDR1 is SGHAT and CDR2 FQNNGV. This CDR3 comprises 13 residues. The CDR3 sequence: CVSSQGTANEQFF. As DNA, the CDR3 is TGTGTCAGCAGTCAAGGGACAGCCAATGAGCAGTTCTTC.

This chain connects TRBV6-1 to TRBJ2-1; possibly TRBD2 for D (5 bases). The CDR3 totals 19 residues. CDR1 MNHNS and CDR2 SASEGT come from the germline V gene. V lost 6 bases and J 6 bases, leaving 30 bases between the germline ends. CDR3 region: CASSLDGISGKTLCNEQFF. The CDR3 DNA reads as TGTGCCAGCAGCCTCGACGGTATTTCGGGAAAGACGCTCTGCAATGAGCAGTTCTTC.

Points on this clonotype: A read error may be the cause here, since a much bigger clone is one base away. The chain is built from TRBV6-1 and TRBJ2-7; either TRBD1 or TRBD2 may fit D (5 bases each). This CDR3 is built from 16 residues. Trimming cost V 5 bases and J 5 bases, with 22 bases left between them. Per germline, CDR1 MNHNS and CDR2 SASEGT. This CDR3 reads CASSPGTFTNIDEQYF. The CDR3, as DNA: TGTGCCAGCAGTCCAGGGACCTTTACCAATATCGACGAGCAGTACTTC.

The CDR3, as DNA: TGTGCCAGCAGTTACTCGAATTACGGAGGAAACATCTTGGGCGAGCAGTACTTC. Its translation is CASSYSNYGGNILGEQYF. The chain joins TRBV6-2 or TRBV6-3 to TRBJ2-7; D might be TRBD2 (5 bases). The germline V gene has CDR1 MNHEY and CDR2 SVGEGT. Trimming removed 0 bases at V and 6 bases at J, with 24 bases between. The CDR3 is 18 amino acids.

Turning to this clonotype: This may stem from a read error, because a much larger clone lies one nucleotide away. This chain's CDR3 is CASSLGGRAVSHNEQFF. The CDR3 DNA follows: TGTGCCAGCAGCTTAGGCGGGAGGGCAGTATCCCACAATGAGCAGTTCTTC. J is TRBJ2-1 and V is TRBV11-3; 9 positions agree with TRBD2. Germline loops: CDR1 SGHNT, CDR2 YENEEA. The CDR3 is made up of 17 amino acids. The J segment lost 5 bases and the V segment lost 1 base, leaving 9 bases of the junction unmatched.

The chain has TRBV9 and TRBJ2-1; D possibly corresponds to TRBD1 (6 bases). Germline CDR1 and CDR2: SGDLS and YYNGEE. V lost 0 bases, J lost 10 bases, and 8 bases lay in between. The CDR3 consists of 12 residues. The CDR3: CASSVVRGEQFF. The DNA of the CDR3 is TGTGCCAGCAGCGTAGTAAGGGGGGAGCAGTTCTTC. Drawing the rest from reference TRBV9 and TRBJ2-1, the complete variable domain is DSGVTQTPKHLITATGQRVTLRCSPRSGDLSVYWYQQSLDQGLQFLIQYYNGEERAKGNILERFSAQQFPDLHSELNLSSLELGDSALYFCASSVVRGEQFFGPGTRLTVL.

The chain is built from TRBV20-1 and TRBJ2-3; 11 bases line up with TRBD1. Trimming cost V 1 base and J 5 bases; bases outside gene matches: 2. The CDR3 covers 14 residues. From germline, CDR1 is DFQATT and CDR2 SNEGSKA (reference sequence). The CDR3 DNA reads as TGCAGTGCTAGAGTGGGGACAGGGGGAGATACGCAGTATTTT. This gives the protein CSARVGTGGDTQYF.

In its sample, this clonotype was seen a few times. The rearrangement uses TRBV7-6 and TRBJ1-5; D remains unclear. V lost 1 base and J lost 4, with 8 bases in between. This CDR3 contains 14 residues. Germline-derived CDR1 and CDR2 are SGHVS and FNYEAQ. CDR3 in DNA: TGTGCCAGCAGCTTAGGGTCTTATAATCAGCCCCAGCATTTT. Translating gives CASSLGSYNQPQHF. Full variable domain (outside the CDR3, taken from reference TRBV7-6 and TRBJ1-5): GAGVSQSPRYKVTKRGQDVALRCDPISGHVSLYWYRQALGQGPEFLTYFNYEAQQDKSGLPNDRFSAERPEGSISTLTIQRTEQRDSAMYRCASSLGSYNQPQHFGDGTRLSIL.

In regard to this clonotype: A much larger clone sits a single nucleotide away, making a read error possible. The chain employs TRBV6-2 or TRBV6-3 and TRBJ2-5; 9 nucleotides match TRBD1. The CDR3 is 15 amino acids. With 6 bases clipped from V and 7 bases from J, the junction kept 12 bases outside the gene matches. Per the germline V gene, CDR1 is MNHEY and CDR2 is SVGEGT. This CDR3 is CASSRTGGALGTQYF. The CDR3 nucleotides are TGTGCCAGCAGCCGAACAGGGGGCGCGTTGGGGACCCAGTACTTC.

This clonotype was found many times. The genes are TRBV28 and TRBJ1-3; no clear D. The CDR3 consists of 16 residues. Germline CDR1 MDHEN, CDR2 SYDVKM. The V end lost 8 bases, the J end lost 2 bases, and 19 bases lay between the germline ends. CDR3 coding DNA: TGTGCCAGCGAATTATCCGCAGGCGAAACTGGAAACACCATATATTTT. This encodes CASELSAGETGNTIYF.

The CDR3 reads CASSLAPIREETQYF. The CDR3 DNA reads TGTGCCAGCAGCTTAGCCCCCATCAGGGAAGAGACCCAGTACTTC. V and J are TRBV7-6 and TRBJ2-5, with TRBD1 as a possible D gene (5 bases). Germline V gene data show CDR1 as SGHVS and CDR2 as FNYEAQ. Trimming took 0 bases from V and 3 from J, leaving 11 bases between them. There are 15 residues in the CDR3. The full variable domain, its missing parts supplied by reference TRBV7-6 and TRBJ2-5, is GAGVSQSPRYKVTKRGQDVALRCDPISGHVSLYWYRQALGQGPEFLTYFNYEAQQDKSGLPNDRFSAERPEGSISTLTIQRTEQRDSAMYRCASSLAPIREETQYFGPGTRLLVL.

Concerning this clonotype itself: With only one base between it and a far larger clone, this is likely a read error. This chain uses TRBV6-1 with TRBJ2-7, with D perhaps TRBD1 (6 bases). Germline V gene lookup returns CDR1 MNHNS and CDR2 SASEGT. V lost 10 bases, J lost 5 bases, and 15 bases lay in between. This CDR3 has 12 residues. The CDR3 reads CATLDRTHEQYF. The CDR3 DNA is TGTGCCACTCTGGACAGAACCCACGAGCAGTACTTC.

This clonotype has a count of ten or more. The genes are TRBV11-2 and TRBJ2-4, with a tentative D call TRBD1 (6 bases). V lost 5 bases to trimming and J lost 7 bases, with 12 bases between them. There are 13 residues in the CDR3. Germline CDR1 is SGHAT and CDR2 is FQNNGV. CDR3: CASSLPGENIQYF. CDR3 coding DNA: TGTGCCAGCAGCCTGCCAGGGGAGAACATTCAGTACTTC.

The rearrangement links TRBV5-1 to TRBJ2-2, with D perhaps matching TRBD2 (5 bases). This CDR3 contains 15 residues. Trimming took off 6 bases at V and 3 bases at J, with 15 bases between the two ends. Germline CDR1 is SGHRS and CDR2 is YFSETQ. CDR3 DNA: TGCGCCAGCATGACTCCCGGGGTTCACACCGGGGAGCTGTTTTTT. Translating it yields CASMTPGVHTGELFF.

This chain joins TRBV7-2 and TRBJ2-7; D might be TRBD1 or TRBD2, each matching 5 bases. Looked up from germline, CDR1 is SGHTA and CDR2 is FQGNSA. CDR3 length: 16 amino acids. Trimming removed 4 bases from V and 0 bases from J, with 16 bases in between. Here the CDR3 reads CASSSEFGTISYEQYF. The CDR3 DNA sequence: TGTGCCAGCAGCTCTGAGTTCGGGACGATCTCCTACGAGCAGTACTTC.

The V call is TRBV5-5, the J call TRBJ1-2; 8 bases fit TRBD1. The CDR3 is made up of 15 amino acids. Germline CDR1 is SGHKS and CDR2 is YYEKEE (reference sequence). The junction had 7 bases not matched to a gene; V was cut back by 4 bases and J by 2 bases. This CDR3 reads CASSPQGESNYGYTF. DNA of the CDR3: TGTGCCAGCAGCCCACAGGGGGAATCGAACTATGGCTACACCTTC.